This T cell receptor beta chain was recorded in a study of OX40 agonist ivuxolimab in advanced cancers. Study-wide context: Patients were dosed with the agonistic anti-OX40 (CD134) antibody ivuxolimab. Of the participants, approximately 36% had some prior anti-PD-1, anti-PD-L1 or anti-CTLA-4 therapy, which was allowed.

V was pared by 3 bases and J by 5 bases, with 7 bases of the junction left unmatched. There are 16 residues in the CDR3. CDR1 and CDR2 (germline): SGHTA, FQGTGA. Collection of blood occurred at baseline, at cycle 4 day 1, and at cycle 7 day 1. General observations from the study: The average count of expanded clones was higher among CD8+ T cells than among CD4+.

With regard to this clone: Its antigen is unidentified.

Produced via immunoSEQ multiplex PCR; TCRdb's table is partial and in-frame only. Found here are 50,000 to 65,000 clones, roughly 86% of them singletons; the top ten hold around 2.8%. The TCR was taken from an adult with an advanced solid tumor such as melanoma, head and neck, liver or kidney cancer. The rearrangement links TRBV7-3 to TRBJ2-2, with 9 bases fitting TRBD1. Sequenced material: CD4+ or CD8+ T cells sorted from blood, taken in a trial of the OX40 agonist ivuxolimab. The CDR3 DNA reads TGTGCCAGCAGCTTCCCGGGACAGGGTTTGACCGGGGAGCTGTTTTTT. It codes for CASSFPGQGLTGELFF. The variable domain in full, completed from reference TRBV7-3 and TRBJ2-2, reads GAGVSQTPSNKVTEKGKYVELRCDPISGHTALYWYRQSLGQGPEFLIYFQGTGAADDSGLPNDRFFAVRPEGSVSTLKIQRTERGDSAVYLCASSFPGQGLTGELFFGEGSRLTVL.